What follows describes a single T cell receptor beta chain. This clone occurred a few times. Its antigen is currently not known. The sample holds no much larger clone one base away, and base qualities are not on file. The cohort was made up of hundreds of healthy bone marrow donors. All cohort members were sampled while nominally healthy, although unrecorded immune exposures were likely present. The donor was CMV seronegative and was included in the group of over 300 seronegative cohort members. A peripheral blood sample was collected from each donor, and TCR beta sequencing was performed on peripheral blood mononuclear cells. The Qiagen DNeasy Blood Extraction Kit was used to extract genomic DNA from the blood cell samples. The entry originates in a study of cytomegalovirus exposure and HLA in healthy donors (dated by TCRdb to 2017 to 2019). Some background on the complete study: An earlier analysis of some 500 of the donors reported 250 to 350 Gb of sequence data and 120 million or so unique TCR beta sequences from about 180 million T cells. The number of typed donors differed by locus: about 620-640 for A, B, C, DRB1 and DQB1; approximately 520 for DQA1; around 610 for DPA1; and about 470 for DPB1. Both class I and class II loci were covered by HLA typing, at four-digit resolution. Donor age, sex, ethnicity and CMV serostatus were compiled alongside the repertoire data. The study used immunosequencing to profile the T cell repertoires of 666 subjects and linked those repertoires to cytomegalovirus serostatus. On average, approximately 250,000 unique TCR beta nucleotide sequences were sequenced per donor among a few hundred genotyped donors of the cohort, with roughly 18% of those sequences being non-productive. Along with the approximately 700-subject first cohort, a separate validation cohort of 120 different subjects was used. Of the roughly 390 genotyped donors, less than 85% were placed in the genetic ancestry cluster associated with self-reported Caucasian donors. Because of strong linkage in the cohort, five DR-DQ haplotypes were treated as single units for association and clustering. To decide whether each TCR beta V gene segment behaved as functional or pseudogenic, an earlier analysis of approximately 590 of the donors relied on high-throughput TCR beta sequencing. A later analysis re-examined previously published TCR beta repertoires from just over 650 donors and added high-resolution HLA genotyping to investigate patterns of TCR occurrence. A later genetic analysis took genome-wide SNP genotypes for about three fifths of the roughly 700 donors and used that subset as a discovery cohort. To predict cytomegalovirus infection status, the study combined high-throughput TCR immunosequencing, statistical association of individual TCRs with disease status, and machine learning. In the later analysis, no new phenotypic data were used to find candidate immune exposures; instead, reliance was placed on TCR beta sequences and their occurrence across donors. All discovery cohort repertoires had been generated using a single sequencing platform. The study aimed to test whether signatures of past pathogen exposure could be identified by cataloging public T cell receptors. An early release that covered 640 HLA-typed donors contained approximately 300 gigabases of sequencing data and around 85 million unique TCR sequences.

Libraries were made using the immunoSEQ multiplex PCR assay. For the multiplex PCR, a mixture combining 60 forward primers for TCR Vbeta segments and 13 reverse primers for TCR Jbeta segments was used. The CDR3 region of rearranged TCR beta genes was amplified from genomic DNA with a multiplex PCR assay. On the Illumina HiSeq System, the amplified TCR beta libraries were sequenced as 87-base-pair reads. In the source study's methods: In a later analysis, tens of millions of unique TCR beta chains were counted across the roughly 610 repertoires, and approximately 9.9 million of these chains were shared by at least two donors. To remove PCR and sequencing errors, raw reads were error-corrected and collapsed into unique sequences using a nearest-neighbor algorithm that merged closely related sequences. Alignment of CDR3 sequences to IMGT reference sequences was used to assign V, D and J gene segments. For a sequence to be retained, a match of at least six nucleotides to both a V gene segment and a J gene segment was required. Rearrangements were classified as productive when the CDR3 lacked stop codons and remained in frame with V and J, and all other rearrangements were classified as non-productive. Following IMGT convention, CDR3 was defined as the stretch from the second conserved V-encoded cysteine up to the conserved J-encoded phenylalanine. In an earlier analysis of approximately 500 of the donors, sequences lacking an unambiguous match to a single V gene segment were excluded. An earlier analysis of under 750 of the donors called V segments functional above 56.7% productive rearrangements and segregating when the between-donor standard deviation exceeded 5%. To diagnose cytomegalovirus status from the catalog of TCR beta chain sequences, a statistical classification framework was built. In a later analysis, V and J genes were assigned by comparing TCR nucleotide sequences against IMGT/GENE-DB human TR gene sequences. A later analysis assigned CDR3 sequences and most-parsimonious VDJ recombination scenarios with the TCRdist pipeline. In a later analysis, each TCR beta chain was defined by its CDR3 amino acid sequence together with its V-gene family, and reads lacking a unique V-gene family were excluded. A later analysis removed several hundred highly shared, low-generation-probability nucleotide sequences to deal with suspected cross-contamination and a sequencing artifact. For each public chain, a later analysis derived a clonal expansion index from normalized ranks of inferred template counts within each repertoire. In a later analysis, generation probabilities were computed with a VDJ recombination model fitted to out-of-frame rearrangements, and the resulting probabilities were checked against IGoR. Hypergeometric tests were used in a later analysis to score TCR-TCR, TCR-HLA and TCR-CMV co-occurrence, with a repertoire-size bias correction applied to the TCR pairs. To estimate false discovery rates, a later analysis permuted the HLA or CMV assignments 20 times. In a later analysis, co-occurring TCRs were grouped using DBSCAN, and TCRdist sequence similarity was added for clustering within HLA-allele-positive subsets. Repertoires with fewer than 30,000 or more than 120,000 public chains, plus five repertoires with anomalous nucleotide sharing, were excluded from co-occurrence clustering. Imported from immuneACCESS, the table was reduced by TCRdb to in-frame sequences with V and J called. These copies leave out some clones; in studies compared against another copy, an unresolved V gene accounts for under half, and the cause of the remainder is not known. V and J calls and clone size are given by that table; D and trimming were obtained from the DNA. The sample data list some 110,000 clones, and 70% to 80% of these were observed just once. The ten largest clonotypes hold approximately 1.2% of the sample.

The CDR3 covers 15 residues, taking in both the cysteine and the phenylalanine. Only the CDR3 portion is preserved as DNA: 45 bases, with reading frame beginning at the first base. V is pared back by 3 bases and J by 1 base, with 8 bases lying between the germline termini. The CDR1 and CDR2 encoded by the germline V gene (reference sequence) are SGHNT and YYREEE. The paper as a whole reports these results and caveats: This cohort had only TCR beta chains sequenced, and the lack of alpha or paired-chain data limited which features could be detected. Assigning TCR associations to individual alleles was difficult when HLA alleles, especially DR and DQ, strongly co-occurred. Approximately 18 rarely observed V segments, including chromosome 9 orphons, were excluded from the earlier analysis of some 590 of the donors because counts were too low. According to the authors, the approach could potentially be generalized to other disease states and immunological phenotypes. While some public TCRs were present in many individuals, most TCR sequences turned up only very rarely across donors. In a later analysis, most CMV-associated TCR beta chains were found to appear HLA-restricted, with HLA associations seemingly driven largely by CMV exposure. The 87-base-pair reads could not distinguish some IMGT-functional V segments, including TRBV6-2 and TRBV6-3, so those segments were excluded. In an earlier analysis of about 600 of the donors, most TCR beta V segments appeared in productive rearrangements about 90% or about 30% of the time, broadly matching IMGT annotations. Correlated functional status among segregating V segments might be attributable to linkage disequilibrium, but an unknown experimental factor could not be ruled out. A further reported finding was that TCR beta sequences accurately predicted the HLA-A and HLA-B alleles for most subjects in the first cohort. At a false discovery rate of 0.05, a later analysis linked 15,000 to 20,000 TCR beta sequences to specific HLA alleles. Cytomegalovirus status was reported to be diagnosed by the classifier with high specificity and sensitivity in both the original and validation cohorts. Because HLA typing was unavailable for some donors at each locus, only the typed subset was used in association tests. A later genetic analysis associated a missense DCLRE1C variant with V-gene and J-gene trimming of TCR beta chains, and an independent cohort replicated the association. In a later analysis, HLA-associated TCR beta chains showed more clonal expansion and lower generation probabilities than non-associated chains that were equally common. In a later analysis, the rate of TCR association differed among HLA loci, with DRB1 alleles having the most associated TCRs and HLA-C alleles having the fewest. Sequencing depth was assumed to be roughly uniform across donors in the presence/absence analyses, though that assumption may not hold. According to a later genetic analysis, donors in an Asian-associated ancestry cluster had fewer N-insertions in productive TCRs than the approximately 630-donor mean. The only immune exposure information available for the cohort was CMV serostatus. The sequencing pipeline was judged likely to have produced a cluster of highly shared sequence variants as a technical artifact. In the study, approximately 160 TCR beta chains were listed as associated with cytomegalovirus. A later analysis reported that several top co-occurrence clusters appeared linked to parvovirus B19, influenza, CMV and Epstein-Barr virus. A few of the identified cytomegalovirus-associated TCR beta chains were confirmed in vitro to be specific for cytomegalovirus antigens.

The receptor comes from a man aged 40-55 years in good health and CMV-seronegative. The rearrangement combines TRBV5-4 with TRBJ2-6; the D segment could be TRBD1, given 6 matching bases. The specimen sequenced was PBMCs. The nucleotide sequence is TGTGCCAGCAGCTCCCAGGGGTCTGGGGCCAACGTCCTGACTTTC. Its protein product is CASSSQGSGANVLTF. With the portions outside the CDR3 filled from the reference TRBV5-4 and TRBJ2-6 genes, the complete variable region becomes ETGVTQSPTHLIKTRGQQVTLRCSSQSGHNTVSWYQQALGQGPQFIFQYYREEENGRGNFPPRFSGLQFPNYSSELNVNALELDDSALYLCASSSQGSGANVLTFGAGSRLTVL.